One and the same sample provided the 19 T cell receptor beta chains below, sequenced in a study of T-cell memory formation after mild COVID-19. MiXCR, applied by TCRdb to the 5' RACE reads, yields one record per CDR3 protein. Among about 270,000 distinct CDR3 sequences, less than 20% were seen once, and the ten largest hold about 2%. The material sequenced was PBMCs or a T cell subset sorted from them (not recorded which). The receptors were gathered from an adult woman who had mild COVID-19 (a few samples of this study predate the infection). Cell type and time point are not known.

This clonotype was seen only a few times. The V and J genes are TRBV27 and TRBJ2-1; D is possibly TRBD2 (6 bases). Trimming removed 8 bases from V and 9 bases from J, with 20 bases in between. The CDR3 loop spans 14 amino acids. The germline V gene encodes CDR1 MNHEY and CDR2 SMNVEV (reference sequence). The CDR3 sequence is CASRRGRGVIEQFF. For the CDR3, the DNA is TGTGCCAGCCGGCGGGGACGGGGAGTCATTGAGCAGTTCTTC.

This clonotype was seen ten or more times. The chain recombines TRBV20-1 with TRBJ2-1, with 8 bases identical to TRBD2. CDR1 is DFQATT, CDR2 SNEGSKA, per germline (reference sequence). V shed 5 bases and J 11 bases; nucleotides not matched to a gene: 8. The CDR3 consists of 12 residues. This chain's CDR3 is CSAHGLADQQFF. The DNA for the CDR3 is TGCAGTGCTCACGGACTAGCTGACCAGCAGTTCTTC.

The CDR3 region is CASSPDAGTSHEQYF. The CDR3 bases are TGCGCCAGCAGCCCGGACGCCGGGACTAGCCACGAGCAGTACTTC. The rearrangement links TRBV5-1 to TRBJ2-7; 9 bases line up with TRBD2. With V trimmed by 4 bases and J by 5 bases, 10 bases remained unmatched. The germline V gene has CDR1 SGHRS and CDR2 YFSETQ. The CDR3 has 15 residues. Full variable domain (rest looked up from reference TRBV5-1 and TRBJ2-7): KAGVTQTPRYLIKTRGQQVTLSCSPISGHRSVSWYQQTPGQGLQFLFEYFSETQRNKGNFPGRFSGRQFSNSRSEMNVSTLELGDSALYLCASSPDAGTSHEQYFGPGTRLTVT.

The V gene is TRBV7-9, the J gene TRBJ1-5, with a tentative D call TRBD1 (5 bases). Trimming stripped 0 bases from V and 0 bases from J, with 9 bases between. The CDR3 covers 16 residues. Germline CDR1 SEHNR, CDR2 FQNEAQ (reference sequence). In DNA form, the CDR3 reads TGTGCCAGCAGCTTAGCTGGTCAGGGTAGCAATCAGCCCCAGCATTTT. Translation: CASSLAGQGSNQPQHF.

This clonotype occurred many times. The chain carries TRBV6-5 and TRBJ2-7; D is perhaps TRBD1 (5 bases). The ends were cut back, 6 bases at V and 5 bases at J, with 20 bases in the middle. The CDR3 consists of 15 residues. Germline V gene data show CDR1 as MNHEY and CDR2 as SVGAGI. DNA for the CDR3: TGTGCCAGCAGGCGAGGACACCTCCTCGCGCACGAGCAGTACTTC. It translates to CASRRGHLLAHEQYF.

There are a few counts of this clonotype. This rearrangement joins TRBV20-1 to TRBJ1-1; possible D gene TRBD1, 5 bases. This CDR3 is built from 12 residues. Deletions cut 3 bases from V and 7 bases from J, with 12 bases between. Germline V lookup: CDR1 DFQATT, CDR2 SNEGSKA (reference sequence). CDR3 DNA: TGCAGTGCTAGGTCTGTCGGGGGTGAAGCTTTCTTT. Its translation: CSARSVGGEAFF.

This clonotype appeared a few times. This chain connects TRBV7-6 to TRBJ2-3, with 8 bases identical to TRBD1. Trimming at V came to 2 bases and at J to 7 bases, leaving 11 bases not matched to a gene. The germline V gene has CDR1 SGHVS and CDR2 FNYEAQ. The CDR3 runs to 16 residues. This CDR3 is CASSLPPDRAENTQYF. CDR3 coding DNA: TGTGCCAGCAGCTTACCTCCGGACAGGGCTGAAAATACGCAGTATTTT.

V is TRBV6-5 and J is TRBJ2-3, with 9 bases matching TRBD2. CDR3 length: 14 residues. Germline V gene data show CDR1 as MNHEY and CDR2 as SVGAGI. V dropped 2 bases and J dropped 5; count of bases not matched to a gene: 2. For the CDR3, the DNA is TGTGCCAGCAGTTACGCGGGAGGGAGAGATACGCAGTATTTT. It encodes CASSYAGGRDTQYF.

This clonotype appeared a few times. The V and J genes are TRBV24-1 and TRBJ2-3; a possible D gene is TRBD2 (7 bases). The germline V gene has CDR1 KGHDR and CDR2 SFDVKD. The ends were cut back, 2 bases at V and 4 bases at J, with 15 bases in the middle. The length of the CDR3 is 16 residues. This CDR3 reads CATSDWGGASPDTQYF. Written as DNA, the CDR3 is TGTGCCACCAGTGATTGGGGGGGCGCGTCCCCAGATACGCAGTATTTT.

Only a few counts were recorded for this clonotype. CDR3 in DNA: TGTGCCAGCAGTTTACACCAGGCGAACAATCAGCCCCAGCATTTT. Its protein is CASSLHQANNQPQHF. This sequence joins TRBV12-3 or TRBV12-4 and TRBJ1-5; D unresolved. This CDR3 region has 15 residues. V lost 2 bases and J 3 bases, leaving 11 bases between the germline ends.

This clonotype was counted at least ten times. This rearrangement joins TRBV29-1 to TRBJ1-3; D gene ambiguous. Germline assignment: CDR1 SQVTM and CDR2 ANQGSEA. This CDR3 has 14 amino acids. Trimming shortened V by 5 bases and J by 0 bases, and 11 bases separated the two germline ends. The DNA of the CDR3 is TGCAGCGTTAATCTAGGTAACTCTGGAAACACCATATATTTT. Translation: CSVNLGNSGNTIYF.

This clonotype was recorded a few times. The chain uses TRBV29-1 and TRBJ2-7, with TRBD1 matching over 8 bases. V gave up 6 bases and J gave up 3 bases; unmatched junction bases: 10. Germline CDR1 reads SQVTM; CDR2 reads ANQGSEA. This CDR3 contains 14 residues. CDR3 sequence (DNA): TGCAGCGTCGGAAAAGGGACAGGAAACTACGAGCAGTACTTC. Translation: CSVGKGTGNYEQYF.

The chain employs TRBV9 and TRBJ2-5, with TRBD1 matching 9 bases. V lost 3 bases and J lost 5; bases outside the gene matches: 5. This CDR3 is built from 14 residues. Germline V lookup: CDR1 SGDLS, CDR2 YYNGEE. CDR3 amino acids: CASSAWTGEETQYF. For the CDR3, the DNA is TGTGCCAGCAGCGCCTGGACAGGGGAGGAGACCCAGTACTTC.

This clonotype was detected a few times. This chain connects TRBV12-3 or TRBV12-4 to TRBJ2-7, with 12 bases that match TRBD1. V trimming: 4 bases; J trimming: 7 bases; junction bases outside the gene matches: 5. This CDR3 contains 14 residues. CDR3 in DNA: TGTGCCAGCAGTTCGGGACAGGGGGCATGGGAGCAGTACTTC. The encoded protein is CASSSGQGAWEQYF.

The rearrangement links TRBV12-3 or TRBV12-4 to TRBJ2-7, with D perhaps matching TRBD1 (5 bases). This CDR3 comprises 13 residues. Trimming removed 5 bases from V and 2 bases from J, with 10 bases in between. The CDR3 nucleotides read TGTGCCAGCAGTCGACAGCCCACCTACGAGCAGTACTTC. Translating it yields CASSRQPTYEQYF.

A few counts support this clonotype. V and J are TRBV6-5 and TRBJ1-5; no reliable D call. Trimming cost V 0 bases and J 4 bases, with 10 bases left between them. Germline V CDR1 and CDR2: MNHEY, SVGAGI. The CDR3 runs to 15 residues. In DNA form, the CDR3 reads TGTGCCAGCAGTTACTCGTATACGGGTAATCAGCCCCAGCATTTT. Translated: CASSYSYTGNQPQHF.

The genes are TRBV5-1 and TRBJ2-5; D may be TRBD2 (5 bases). V was trimmed by 3 bases and J by 1 base, leaving 7 bases between them. Per germline, CDR1 SGHRS and CDR2 YFSETQ. The CDR3 is 13 amino acids. Here the CDR3 DNA reads TGCGCCAGCAGCTCCGGGGTCCAAGAGACCCAGTACTTC. Protein sequence: CASSSGVQETQYF.

The chain links TRBV7-2 to TRBJ2-1; 7 positions match TRBD2. The CDR3 has 16 amino acids. Germline CDR1 and CDR2: SGHTA and FQGNSA. With V trimmed by 8 bases and J by 4 bases, 14 bases remained unmatched. Here the CDR3 DNA reads TGTGCCAGCGTTGTTGTGGCGGGAGTATCTTACAATGAGCAGTTCTTC. This codes for CASVVVAGVSYNEQFF.

This chain connects TRBV7-6 to TRBJ1-1; 7 nucleotides line up with TRBD1. Germline lookup yields CDR1 SGHVS and CDR2 FNYEAQ. The CDR3 is made up of 13 amino acids. Unmatched junction bases numbered 4, after V lost 5 bases and J lost 4 bases. CDR3 residues: CASSPGQVTEAFF. CDR3 DNA: TGTGCCAGCAGCCCAGGACAGGTCACTGAAGCTTTCTTT.